The 15 T cell receptor beta chains below were found in one sample sequenced in a study of T-cell reconstitution after alpha-beta-depleted transplantation in children. Preparation of the TCRbeta library was carried out with unique molecular identifiers. TCRdb itself ran the PCR reads through MiXCR, one entry per CDR3 protein. This sample has about 830,000 distinct CDR3 sequences, with under 20% found just once. The sequencing used PBMCs, mostly from graft donor cells, collected 360 days after TCRalphabeta/CD19-depleted stem cell transplant. The receptors were sampled from a male patient younger than 18 who had a stem cell transplant for acute lymphoblastic leukemia, so the T cells may come from the graft donor.

This clonotype was seen at least ten times. Here the CDR3 reads CSAPLAGVVNEQFF. In DNA, the CDR3 is TGCAGCGCCCCACTAGCGGGAGTAGTTAATGAGCAGTTCTTC. The gene calls are TRBV29-1 and TRBJ2-1; TRBD2 matches 11 bases. There are 14 residues in the CDR3. Losses at the gene ends were 7 bases for V and 7 bases for J; bases not matched to a gene: 9. Germline V CDR1 and CDR2: SQVTM, ANQGSEA.

V and J are TRBV30 and TRBJ1-1; the D gene is possibly TRBD1 (5 bases). Germline loops: CDR1 GTSNPN, CDR2 SVGIG (reference sequence). CDR3 length: 13 amino acids. The V and J ends lost 2 bases and 2 bases respectively, with 9 bases between them. CDR3 bases: TGTGCCTGGAGTTCGACAGTAAACACTGAAGCTTTCTTT. Translation: CAWSSTVNTEAFF.

This sequence joins TRBV2 and TRBJ2-1; D gene unclear. Trimming stripped 0 bases from V and 3 bases from J, with 9 bases between. The CDR3 runs 15 residues. Germline CDR1 reads SNHLY; CDR2 reads FYNNEI. CDR3 sequence reads: CASSEASRRYNEQFF. The CDR3 DNA reads TGTGCCAGCAGTGAAGCTTCGAGACGCTACAATGAGCAGTTCTTC.

The chain carries TRBV20-1 and TRBJ2-7, with D possibly matching TRBD1 (6 bases). The CDR3 is 12 residues long. V lost 3 bases, J lost 3 bases, and 9 bases lay in between. From germline, CDR1 is DFQATT and CDR2 SNEGSKA (reference sequence). For the CDR3, the DNA is TGCAGTGCTAGGGGGACAAACTACGAGCAGTACTTC. Amino acids: CSARGTNYEQYF.

This clonotype was counted between two and nine times. The chain has TRBV5-1 and TRBJ1-4, with 9 bases that match TRBD1. Germline V CDR1 and CDR2: SGHRS, YFSETQ. Germline trimming cut 6 bases from V and 6 bases from J; bases unmatched to any gene: 9. CDR3 length equals 15 residues. The CDR3 DNA reads TGCGCCAGCAACAAAGCGGGACAGGGACATGAAAAACTGTTTTTT. Amino acid sequence: CASNKAGQGHEKLFF.

The chain joins TRBV5-1 to TRBJ1-2; no reliable D call. CDR3 length: 13 residues. V lost 0 bases and J lost 8, with 11 bases in between. Germline CDR1 and CDR2: SGHRS and YFSETQ. The DNA of the CDR3 is TGCGCCAGCAGCTTGGCCCAGTTCGGGGGCTACACCTTC. Its translation: CASSLAQFGGYTF.

The chain has TRBV29-1 and TRBJ2-7, with TRBD1 identical over 7 bases. V dropped 3 bases and J dropped 4; count of bases not matched to a gene: 3. The CDR3 sequence is 12 residues long. Germline values: CDR1 SQVTM, CDR2 ANQGSEA. The CDR3 loop reads CSVENRGYEQYF. The DNA of the CDR3 is TGCAGCGTTGAGAACAGGGGATACGAGCAGTACTTC.

This clonotype was counted a few times. The rearrangement uses TRBV12-3 or TRBV12-4 and TRBJ2-4; 13 positions match TRBD2. V was clipped by 2 bases and J by 2 bases; unmatched bases: 6. CDR3 length: 18 amino acids. CDR3 sequence (DNA): TGTGCCAGCAGTTTAAGACTAGCGGGAGGCTGGCCCAAAAACATTCAGTACTTC. It encodes CASSLRLAGGWPKNIQYF.

The V and J genes are TRBV7-8 and TRBJ2-5; TRBD1 is a possible D gene (5 bases). V was clipped by 5 bases and J by 0 bases, with 16 bases between them. Germline V gene sequence: CDR1 SGHVS, CDR2 FQNEAQ. The CDR3 spans 16 residues. The CDR3 coding sequence is TGTGCCAGCAGCCGAAGAGAAACAGGCGACCAAGAGACCCAGTACTTC. This sequence encodes CASSRRETGDQETQYF.

The genes are TRBV20-1 and TRBJ2-7, with D hard to call. This CDR3 is 15 amino acids long. The germline CDR1 and CDR2 sequences are DFQATT and SNEGSKA (reference sequence). V was pared by 3 bases and J by 3 bases, with 18 bases between. The CDR3 nucleotides read TGCAGTGCTAGCACCTTGATAGTATTCAACTACGAGCAGTACTTC. This translates into CSASTLIVFNYEQYF.

The rearrangement uses TRBV7-9 and TRBJ2-5; tentatively, D is TRBD2 (7 bases). CDR1 SEHNR and CDR2 FQNEAQ come from the germline V gene (reference sequence). The CDR3 has 15 amino acids. V shed 0 bases and J shed 5 bases, with 13 bases lying between them. CDR3 residues: CASSLAAGARETQYF. The CDR3 DNA is TGTGCCAGCAGCTTAGCGGCGGGGGCACGGGAGACCCAGTACTTC.

Ten or more counts support this clonotype. V is TRBV20-1 and J is TRBJ2-1; 14 nucleotides agree with TRBD2. The CDR3 has 15 residues. Germline CDR1 reads DFQATT; CDR2 reads SNEGSKA (reference sequence). V was clipped by 1 base and J by 4 bases; unmatched bases: 0. CDR3 amino acids: CSARGLAGGYNEQFF. DNA of the CDR3: TGCAGTGCTAGAGGACTAGCGGGAGGGTACAATGAGCAGTTCTTC.

This clonotype was counted at least ten times. The chain is built from TRBV3-1 and TRBJ1-1; D call uncertain. Germline lookup yields CDR1 LGHDT and CDR2 YNNKEL (reference sequence). This CDR3 region has 14 residues. Between the trimmed V and J ends, which lost 0 bases and 6 bases, there was a span of 11 bases. Here the CDR3 reads CASSQDEVIPEAFF. CDR3 DNA sequence: TGTGCCAGCAGCCAAGACGAAGTTATCCCTGAAGCTTTCTTT.

Ten or more counts support this clonotype. The gene calls are TRBV3-1 and TRBJ2-1; TRBD2 matches at 7 bases. This CDR3 comprises 13 residues. The trim removed 5 bases at V and 10 bases at J, leaving 8 bases unmatched. Looked up from germline, CDR1 is LGHDT and CDR2 is YNNKEL (reference sequence). CDR3 residues: CASSALASQEQFF. DNA for the CDR3: TGTGCCAGCAGCGCACTAGCGTCGCAGGAGCAGTTCTTC.

The chain links TRBV7-9 to TRBJ2-6, with unresolved D. Trimming took off 4 bases at V and 3 bases at J, with 10 bases between the two ends. The CDR3 totals 15 residues. Germline assignment: CDR1 SEHNR and CDR2 FQNEAQ (reference sequence). This CDR3 reads CASSSAGRGANVLTF. The CDR3 DNA reads TGTGCCAGCAGCTCGGCCGGGCGTGGGGCCAACGTCCTGACTTTC.